These 29 T cell receptor beta chains came from one sample sequenced in a study of shared clonotypes between healthy human individuals. TCRdb keeps only in-frame clones here, not all; method: immunoSEQ multiplex PCR. The table records around 2,000,000 clones, roughly 91% of them present only once. Terminally differentiated effector memory CD45RA+ cells were excluded by CCR7 positive selection of CD45RO-negative cells. The sample taken for sequencing was naive CD8+ T cells from PBMCs. The receptors were gathered from a man aged 18 to 29 in good health. Some clones in this sample may be carry-over from other donors' samples.

A single count supports this clone. V and J are TRBV9 and TRBJ2-2, with 7 positions matching TRBD2. V shed 0 bases, J shed 5 bases, and the junction held 13 bases outside the gene matches. CDR3 length: 18 residues. Germline values: CDR1 SGDLS, CDR2 YYNGEE. DNA for the CDR3: TGTGCCAGCAGCGTAGGGGCGACGGGGGAGGGCCTAACCGGGGAGCTGTTTTTT. Its protein is CASSVGATGEGLTGELFF.

The count of this clone is one. The chain joins TRBV29-1 to TRBJ2-1; TRBD2 matches 11 bases. This CDR3 region has 16 residues. V shed 3 bases, J shed 0 bases, and the junction held 4 bases outside the gene matches. CDR1 is SQVTM and CDR2 is ANQGSEA in the germline V gene. The CDR3 loop is CSVDRGLAASYNEQFF. As DNA, the CDR3 is TGCAGCGTTGACAGGGGACTAGCGGCCTCCTACAATGAGCAGTTCTTC.

This sequence joins TRBV4-2 and TRBJ2-1; D uncertain. The CDR3 loop spans 13 amino acids. Per the germline V gene, CDR1 is LGHNA and CDR2 is YNFKEQ. V gave up 4 bases and J gave up 10 bases, with 14 bases separating them. CDR3 amino acids: CASSLPNPREQFF. CDR3 DNA sequence: TGTGCCAGCAGCCTACCCAATCCAAGGGAGCAGTTCTTC.

This chain links TRBV6-6 with TRBJ2-7; 9 bases are shared with TRBD2. The germline CDR1 and CDR2 sequences are MNHNY and SVGAGI (reference sequence). Germline trimming cut 5 bases from V and 1 base from J; bases unmatched to any gene: 6. CDR3 size: 15 residues. CDR3 in amino acids: CASSGSGRTSYEQYF. CDR3 sequence (DNA): TGTGCCAGCAGTGGGAGCGGGAGGACTTCCTACGAGCAGTACTTC.

The CDR3 loop is CASSYLTGVKETQYF. The DNA of the CDR3 is TGTGCCAGCAGTTACTTGACAGGGGTGAAGGAGACCCAGTACTTC. V and J are TRBV7-8 and TRBJ2-5; 8 bases line up with TRBD1. Germline loops: CDR1 SGHVS, CDR2 FQNEAQ. The CDR3 spans 15 residues. V lost 6 bases, J lost 5 bases, and 11 bases stayed unmatched.

The CDR3 sequence is CASSFADDGSFAYEQYF. The DNA of the CDR3 is TGTGCCAGCAGTTTCGCGGATGATGGCAGTTTCGCCTACGAGCAGTACTTC. The chain recombines TRBV28 with TRBJ2-7; D is undetermined. Trimming shortened V by 3 bases and J by 2 bases, and 20 bases separated the two germline ends. The CDR3 loop spans 17 amino acids. Looked up from germline, CDR1 is MDHEN and CDR2 is SYDVKM.

CDR3 region: CASSLLAGVETQYF. DNA of the CDR3: TGTGCCAGCAGCCTATTAGCGGGAGTGGAGACCCAGTACTTC. The chain couples TRBV7-8 to TRBJ2-5, with 9 bases lining up with TRBD2. The CDR3 consists of 14 residues. V shed 5 bases and J 5 bases; nucleotides not matched to a gene: 6. Germline values: CDR1 SGHVS, CDR2 FQNEAQ.

This chain links TRBV10-2 with TRBJ2-1; 10 bases match TRBD2. The CDR3 totals 13 residues. The V segment lost 0 bases and the J segment 15 bases; nucleotides outside the gene matches: 5. The germline V gene encodes CDR1 WSHSY and CDR2 SAAADI. As DNA, the CDR3 is TGCGCCAGCAGTGAGTCTAGCGGGGGGTCGTGGTTCTTC. Amino acids: CASSESSGGSWFF.

This chain connects TRBV18 to TRBJ2-2, with D possibly matching TRBD1 (5 bases). The CDR3 is made up of 13 amino acids. The germline V and J ends were trimmed by 5 bases and 4 bases, with 8 bases remaining between them. Germline V gene data show CDR1 as KGHSH and CDR2 as LQKENI. The CDR3 coding sequence is TGTGCCAGCTCAAGCGACAGCACCGGGGAGCTGTTTTTT. Translating gives CASSSDSTGELFF.

J is TRBJ2-5 and V is TRBV29-1, with D tentatively TRBD2 (5 bases). Looked up from germline, CDR1 is SQVTM and CDR2 is ANQGSEA. The CDR3 consists of 14 residues. Trimming removed 0 bases at V and 4 bases at J, with 12 bases between. CDR3 in DNA: TGCAGCGTTGAAGAGGGTGGGGAGAGAGAGACCCAGTACTTC. Residues: CSVEEGGERETQYF.

The chain joins TRBV28 to TRBJ2-7; D not certain. Germline CDR1 and CDR2: MDHEN and SYDVKM. The CDR3 length is 19 residues. V was shortened by 4 bases and J by 3 bases, with 28 bases between the two germline ends. The CDR3 reads CASSSVLSRDPVRGYEQYF. In DNA, the CDR3 is TGTGCCAGCAGTTCAGTCTTGTCTAGGGATCCTGTTCGAGGCTACGAGCAGTACTTC.

This clone was seen once. The chain uses TRBV27 and TRBJ1-4; the match to TRBD1 covers 8 bases. This CDR3 has 16 residues. V shed 6 bases, J shed 2 bases, and the junction held 8 bases outside the gene matches. The germline CDR1 and CDR2 sequences are MNHEY and SMNVEV (reference sequence). The CDR3 nucleotides read TGTGCCAGCAGGCAAACAGGGGGTAGGACTAATGAAAAACTGTTTTTT. Translated: CASRQTGGRTNEKLFF.

This chain links TRBV28 with TRBJ1-2; TRBD1 matches at 7 bases. The V gene's germline CDR1 is MDHEN and CDR2 SYDVKM. Trimming removed 6 bases from V and 8 bases from J; junction bases left unmatched: 12. This CDR3 is 14 amino acids long. CDR3 loop: CASSLTTGRDGYTF. DNA for the CDR3: TGTGCCAGCAGCCTTACGACAGGGAGGGACGGCTACACCTTC.

This chain uses TRBV28 with TRBJ1-5, with 9 bases fitting TRBD1. The CDR3 runs to 16 residues. Looked up from germline, CDR1 is MDHEN and CDR2 is SYDVKM. V dropped 6 bases and J dropped 4; count of bases not matched to a gene: 10. CDR3 DNA: TGTGCCAGCAGAGAGGACAGGGGCGGAGGGAATCAGCCCCAGCATTTT. Translated: CASREDRGGGNQPQHF.

The rearrangement joins TRBV7-3 to TRBJ2-3; possibly TRBD2 for D (6 bases). Looked up from germline, CDR1 is SGHTA and CDR2 is FQGTGA. The CDR3 spans 16 residues. Deletions cut 0 bases from V and 2 bases from J, with 12 bases between. The CDR3 DNA follows: TGTGCCAGCAGCTTAACAAGGCGGGACGCCACAGATACGCAGTATTTT. Residues: CASSLTRRDATDTQYF. The entire variable domain, with the rest obtained from reference TRBV7-3 and TRBJ2-3, is as follows: GAGVSQTPSNKVTEKGKYVELRCDPISGHTALYWYRQSLGQGPEFLIYFQGTGAADDSGLPNDRFFAVRPEGSVSTLKIQRTERGDSAVYLCASSLTRRDATDTQYFGPGTRLTVL.

On this clone itself: Other DNA sequences in this specimen translate into the identical CDR3. The genes are TRBV28 and TRBJ2-7; D is ambiguous. The CDR3 is made up of 12 amino acids. Trimming stripped 3 bases from V and 1 base from J, with 4 bases between. CDR1 is MDHEN, CDR2 SYDVKM, per germline. Written as DNA, the CDR3 is TGTGCCAGCAGTTTTAGGTCCTACGAGCAGTACTTC. As protein: CASSFRSYEQYF.

The CDR3 loop reads CASSQWGQGDNQPQHF. CDR3 nucleotides: TGCGCCAGCAGCCAATGGGGACAGGGGGACAATCAGCCCCAGCATTTT. The chain is built from TRBV4-1 and TRBJ1-5, with 11 bases matching TRBD1. The germline CDR1 and CDR2 sequences are MGHRA and YSYEKL. Unmatched junction bases numbered 3, after V lost 2 bases and J lost 3 bases. The CDR3 totals 16 residues.

The V call is TRBV2, the J call TRBJ1-1; a possible D gene is TRBD1 (5 bases). The CDR3 has 15 residues. Trimming removed 0 bases from V and 2 bases from J, with 10 bases in between. Germline loops: CDR1 SNHLY, CDR2 FYNNEI. Written as DNA, the CDR3 is TGTGCCAGCAGTGAAGCAGTGGGGGGAAACACTGAAGCTTTCTTT. Translated: CASSEAVGGNTEAFF.

The genes are TRBV9 and TRBJ1-2; a weak D match, TRBD1 (5 bases). V lost 0 bases and J 5 bases, leaving 11 bases between the germline ends. CDR3 length: 14 amino acids. From germline, CDR1 is SGDLS and CDR2 YYNGEE. The CDR3 DNA follows: TGTGCCAGCAGCGTAGTTACAGGCTCGTATGGCTACACCTTC. It is translated as CASSVVTGSYGYTF.

This clone was seen a single time. The chain joins TRBV4-3 to TRBJ2-1; 7 positions agree with TRBD2. Germline loops: CDR1 LGHNA, CDR2 YSLEER. V lost 5 bases to trimming and J lost 7 bases; unmatched junction nucleotides: 8. There are 14 residues in the CDR3. CDR3 in amino acids: CASSVGGRGNEQFF. Here the CDR3 DNA reads TGCGCCAGCAGCGTGGGCGGGAGAGGTAATGAGCAGTTCTTC.

V gene TRBV7-2 combines with J gene TRBJ2-4; perhaps TRBD1 as D (5 bases). Germline V gene lookup returns CDR1 SGHTA and CDR2 FQGNSA. V was pared by 4 bases and J by 1 base, with 11 bases between. The CDR3 spans 15 residues. The CDR3 region is CASSSRVGAKNIQYF. The CDR3, as DNA: TGTGCCAGCAGCTCCAGGGTGGGGGCCAAAAACATTCAGTACTTC.

The V and J genes are TRBV11-3 and TRBJ2-7; TRBD1 might be the D (6 bases). Deletions cut 4 bases from V and 5 bases from J, with 12 bases between. The CDR3 has 13 amino acids. Germline V lookup: CDR1 SGHNT, CDR2 YENEEA. CDR3 nucleotide sequence: TGTGCCAGCAGCTGGACAGCCGCTGACGAGCAGTACTTC. This encodes CASSWTAADEQYF.

This chain joins TRBV21-1 and TRBJ1-3. TRBV21-1 is labeled a pseudogene. CDR3 length: 18 residues. The CDR3: CASSKAWLARAAGNTIYF. CDR3 DNA sequence: TGTGCCAGCAGCAAAGCCTGGCTGGCCCGGGCGGCTGGAAACACCATATATTTT.

The chain employs TRBV5-5 and TRBJ2-6, with D perhaps TRBD1 or TRBD2 (6 bases each). The CDR3 consists of 19 residues. The germline gives CDR1 SGHKS, CDR2 YYEKEE (reference sequence). The V gene lost 4 bases and the J gene lost 0 bases, with 20 bases spanning the gap. The CDR3 sequence: CASSPTEGEESSGANVLTF. The CDR3 region has the DNA TGTGCCAGCAGCCCTACCGAGGGGGAGGAAAGCTCTGGGGCCAACGTCCTGACTTTC.

The V and J genes are TRBV7-9 and TRBJ1-6, with 9 bases that match TRBD1. V lost 5 bases, J lost 11 bases, and 10 bases stayed unmatched. The CDR3 has 15 residues. CDR1 SEHNR and CDR2 FQNEAQ come from the germline V gene (reference sequence). CDR3 sequence (DNA): TGTGCCAGCAGCCAACAGGGGGCGGTTGTGGCACCCCTCCACTTT. The encoded protein is CASSQQGAVVAPLHF.

The CDR3 DNA reads TGTGCCAGCAGTTTACTCCTTCTAGCGGGAGGGCTGTACGAGCAGTACTTC. Translated, it gives CASSLLLLAGGLYEQYF. J is TRBJ2-7 and V is TRBV28; 12 nucleotides line up with TRBD2. V was pared by 2 bases and J by 4 bases, with 9 bases of the junction left unmatched. Germline loops: CDR1 MDHEN, CDR2 SYDVKM. The CDR3 contains 17 residues.

The V gene is TRBV28, the J gene TRBJ1-4; maybe TRBD1 (6 bases). CDR1 and CDR2 from the germline V gene are MDHEN and SYDVKM. The V end lost 7 bases, the J end lost 4 bases, and 16 bases lay between the germline ends. The CDR3 sequence is 15 residues long. This CDR3 reads CASTPQGYFNEKLFF. DNA of the CDR3: TGTGCCAGCACTCCACAGGGCTACTTTAATGAAAAACTGTTTTTT.

The rearrangement uses TRBV7-9 and TRBJ2-7; unclear D gene. The CDR3 loop spans 13 amino acids. Trimming pared 5 bases from V and 4 bases from J, leaving 12 bases between. The germline gives CDR1 SEHNR, CDR2 FQNEAQ (reference sequence). CDR3 region: CASSGSFLYEQYF. CDR3 bases: TGTGCCAGCAGCGGTTCCTTCTTGTACGAGCAGTACTTC.

The chain joins TRBV28 to TRBJ1-5, with a tentative D call TRBD1 (5 bases). This CDR3 region has 17 residues. Germline CDR1 and CDR2: MDHEN and SYDVKM. V gave up 7 bases and J gave up 1 base, with 20 bases separating them. The CDR3 spells CASNILGGVTSNQPQHF. The DNA of the CDR3 is TGTGCCAGCAACATCCTGGGGGGAGTGACCAGCAATCAGCCCCAGCATTTT.